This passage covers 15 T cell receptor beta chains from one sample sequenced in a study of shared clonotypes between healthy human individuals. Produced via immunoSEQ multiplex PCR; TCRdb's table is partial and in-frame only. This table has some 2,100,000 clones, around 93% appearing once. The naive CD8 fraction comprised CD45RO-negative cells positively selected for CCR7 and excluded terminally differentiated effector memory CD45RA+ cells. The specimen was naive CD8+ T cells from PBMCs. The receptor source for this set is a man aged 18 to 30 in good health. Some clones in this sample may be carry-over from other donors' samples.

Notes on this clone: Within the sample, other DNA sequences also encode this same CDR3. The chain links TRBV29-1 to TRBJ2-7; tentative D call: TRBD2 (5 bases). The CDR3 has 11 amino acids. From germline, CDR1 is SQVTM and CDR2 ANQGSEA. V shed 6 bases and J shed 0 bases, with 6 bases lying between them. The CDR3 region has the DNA TGCAGCGTGCGGGCCTCCTACGAGCAGTACTTC. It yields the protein CSVRASYEQYF.

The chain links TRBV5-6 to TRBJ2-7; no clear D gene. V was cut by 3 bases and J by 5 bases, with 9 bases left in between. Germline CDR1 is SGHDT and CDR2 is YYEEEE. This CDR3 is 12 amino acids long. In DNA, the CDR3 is TGTGCCAGCAGCTCTGGGCGGAACGAGCAGTACTTC. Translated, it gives CASSSGRNEQYF.

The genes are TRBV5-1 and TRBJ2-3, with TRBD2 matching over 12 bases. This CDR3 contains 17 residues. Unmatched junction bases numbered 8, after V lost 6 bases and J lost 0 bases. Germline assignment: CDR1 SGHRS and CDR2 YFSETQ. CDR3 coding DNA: TGCGCCAGCAACACACGGACTAGCGGGACTAGCACAGATACGCAGTATTTT. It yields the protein CASNTRTSGTSTDTQYF.

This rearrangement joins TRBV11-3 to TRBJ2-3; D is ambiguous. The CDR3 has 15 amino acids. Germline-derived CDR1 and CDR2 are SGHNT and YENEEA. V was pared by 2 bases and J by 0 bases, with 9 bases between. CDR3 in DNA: TGTGCCAGCAGCTTACAGCGTACTAGCACAGATACGCAGTATTTT. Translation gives CASSLQRTSTDTQYF.

CDR3 DNA: TGTGCCAGCAGCCTCCCCCCTAGCGGGAGGGCCGGCCAAGAGACCCAGTACTTC. Amino acids: CASSLPPSGRAGQETQYF. The V call is TRBV7-9, the J call TRBJ2-5, with 12 bases identical to TRBD2. CDR1 is SEHNR, CDR2 FQNEAQ, per germline (reference sequence). The CDR3 runs to 18 residues. V dropped 5 bases and J dropped 1; count of bases not matched to a gene: 11.

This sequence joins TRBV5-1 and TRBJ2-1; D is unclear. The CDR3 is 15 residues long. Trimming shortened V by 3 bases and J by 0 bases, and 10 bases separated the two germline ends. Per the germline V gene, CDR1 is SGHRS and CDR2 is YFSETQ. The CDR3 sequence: CASSYGVLSYNEQFF. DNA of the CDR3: TGCGCCAGCAGCTACGGAGTTCTCTCCTACAATGAGCAGTTCTTC.

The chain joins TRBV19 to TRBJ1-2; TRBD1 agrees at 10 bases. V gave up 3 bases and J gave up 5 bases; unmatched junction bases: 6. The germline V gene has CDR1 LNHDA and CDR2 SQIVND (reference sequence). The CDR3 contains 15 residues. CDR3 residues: CASSILPGQGYGYTF. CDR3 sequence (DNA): TGTGCCAGTAGTATCCTCCCGGGACAGGGGTATGGCTACACCTTC.

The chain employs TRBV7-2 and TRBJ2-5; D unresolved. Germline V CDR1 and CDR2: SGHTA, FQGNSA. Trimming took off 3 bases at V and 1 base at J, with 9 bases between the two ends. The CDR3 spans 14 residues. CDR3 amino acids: CASSFASSQETQYF. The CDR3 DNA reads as TGTGCCAGCAGCTTCGCTTCGTCCCAAGAGACCCAGTACTTC.

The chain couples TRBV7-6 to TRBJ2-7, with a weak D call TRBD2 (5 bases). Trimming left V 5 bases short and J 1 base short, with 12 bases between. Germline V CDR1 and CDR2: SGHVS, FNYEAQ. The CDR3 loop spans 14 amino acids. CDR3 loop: CASSPGVGSYEQYF. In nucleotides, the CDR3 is TGTGCCAGCAGCCCCGGGGTAGGGTCCTACGAGCAGTACTTC.

The CDR3: CATWGSEQYF. The CDR3 nucleotides are TGTGCCACCTGGGGCTCCGAGCAGTACTTC. The J gene is TRBJ2-7, the V gene TRBV6-1; TRBD1 might be the D (5 bases). Per germline, CDR1 MNHNS and CDR2 SASEGT. CDR3 length equals 10 residues. The ends were cut back, 10 bases at V and 6 bases at J, with 10 bases in the middle.

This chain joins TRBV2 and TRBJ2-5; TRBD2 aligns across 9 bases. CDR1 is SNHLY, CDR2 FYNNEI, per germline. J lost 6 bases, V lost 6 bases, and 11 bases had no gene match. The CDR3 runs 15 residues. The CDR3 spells CASRLAGKGGKTQYF. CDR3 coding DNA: TGTGCCAGCAGGCTAGCGGGGAAAGGGGGTAAGACCCAGTACTTC.

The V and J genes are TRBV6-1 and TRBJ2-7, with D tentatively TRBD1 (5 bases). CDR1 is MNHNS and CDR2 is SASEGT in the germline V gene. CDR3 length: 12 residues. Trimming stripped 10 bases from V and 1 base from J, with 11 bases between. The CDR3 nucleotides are TGTGCCACGGATGACAGTTCCTACGAGCAGTACTTC. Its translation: CATDDSSYEQYF.

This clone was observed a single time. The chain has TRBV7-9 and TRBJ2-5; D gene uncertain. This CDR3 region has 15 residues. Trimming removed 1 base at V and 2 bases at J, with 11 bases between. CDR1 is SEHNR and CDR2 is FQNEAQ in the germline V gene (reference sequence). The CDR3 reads CASSLDRALQETQYF. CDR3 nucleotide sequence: TGTGCCAGCAGCTTAGATCGGGCGCTTCAAGAGACCCAGTACTTC.

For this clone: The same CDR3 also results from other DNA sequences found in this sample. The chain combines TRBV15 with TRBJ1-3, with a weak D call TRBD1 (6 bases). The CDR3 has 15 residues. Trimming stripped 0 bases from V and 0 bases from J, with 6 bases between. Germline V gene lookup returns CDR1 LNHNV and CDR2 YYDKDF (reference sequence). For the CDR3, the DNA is TGTGCCACCAGCAGAGAAGGGGGCTCTGGAAACACCATATATTTT. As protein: CATSREGGSGNTIYF.

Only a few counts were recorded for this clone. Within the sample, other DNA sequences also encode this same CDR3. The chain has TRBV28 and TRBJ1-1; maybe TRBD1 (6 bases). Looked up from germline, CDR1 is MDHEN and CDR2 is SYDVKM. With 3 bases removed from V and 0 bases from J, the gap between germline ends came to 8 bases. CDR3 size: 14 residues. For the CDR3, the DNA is TGTGCCAGCAGTTTTTACAGGGTGAACACTGAAGCTTTCTTT. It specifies CASSFYRVNTEAFF.